The clone carrying this T cell receptor (beta chain) was observed a handful of times. As yet, its antigen is unknown. Germline lookup yields CDR1 SGHDT and CDR2 YYEEEE. This CDR3 contains 15 residues. Trimming left V 0 bases short and J 2 bases short, with 12 bases between. The sample originates from a study of cytomegalovirus exposure and HLA in healthy donors. The study's findings and limits: A later analysis linked a missense DCLRE1C variant to TCR beta V- and J-gene trimming. 87-base-pair reads could not separate some V segments, including TRBV6-2 and TRBV6-3. Listed as cytomegalovirus-associated were 150 or so TCR beta chains.

It was with 60 Vbeta and 13 Jbeta primers that the PCR ran. Here immunoSEQ multiplex PCR was the method, and the copy in TCRdb shows in-frame clones only, minus some. The table includes roughly 120,000 clones, 8% to 10% detected once. The clonotype was recovered from a man in his thirties or forties in good health and CMV-seronegative. Sequenced input: PBMCs. The chain joins TRBV5-6 to TRBJ2-7; D possibly corresponds to TRBD2 (6 bases). This CDR3 is CASSLGGVGAYEQYF. CDR3 nucleotide sequence: TGTGCCAGCAGCTTGGGGGGGGTAGGGGCCTACGAGCAGTACTTC.